These 9 T cell receptor beta chains share one sample of origin, sequenced in a study of monozygotic twins with inflammatory bowel disease. One entry per CDR3 protein, without DNA, is what TCRdb gives after re-calling the 5' RACE reads. Its listing shows about 160,000 distinct CDR3 sequences. The sequencing sample was made of blood. These receptors were taken from a human donor with ulcerative colitis or Crohn's disease, or a healthy co-twin of an affected twin (not recorded which).

The genes are TRBV7-2 and TRBJ2-1; checking the TCRdb D call of TRBD2 is not possible without DNA. From germline, CDR1 is SGHTA and CDR2 FQGNSA. The CDR3 contains 16 residues. The CDR3 spells CASSLDSRARGNEQFF.

The chain employs TRBV5-1 and TRBJ2-1; TCRdb lists TRBD2, though no DNA is available to test this call. The germline CDR1 and CDR2 sequences are SGHRS and YFSETQ. This CDR3 has 15 residues. CDR3 loop: CASYSGLAGYNEQFF. The variable domain in full, with the rest retrieved from reference TRBV5-1 and TRBJ2-1, is KAGVTQTPRYLIKTRGQQVTLSCSPISGHRSVSWYQQTPGQGLQFLFEYFSETQRNKGNFPGRFSGRQFSNSRSEMNVSTLELGDSALYLCASYSGLAGYNEQFFGPGTRLTVL.

The chain uses TRBV20-1 and TRBJ2-7; TCRdb's D call of TRBD1 is untestable without DNA. Germline values: CDR1 DFQATT, CDR2 SNEGSKA (reference sequence). The CDR3 consists of 16 residues. The CDR3 sequence: CSASDLDRGLRYEQYF.

The V and J genes are TRBV21-1 and TRBJ2-7; lacking DNA, the TRBD2 call made by TCRdb goes unchecked. TRBV21-1 is a listed pseudogene. This CDR3 region has 18 residues. This CDR3 is CASSKGSILAVPVYEQYF.

The genes are TRBV14 and TRBJ2-7; TCRdb's D call, TRBD1, is unchecked because there is no DNA. Looked up from germline, CDR1 is SGHDN and CDR2 is FVKESK. CDR3 length: 15 residues. CDR3 residues: CASSQELKGMNEQYF.

The chain is built from TRBV5-1 and TRBJ1-2. CDR3 length: 14 residues. The germline V gene encodes CDR1 SGHRS and CDR2 YFSETQ. CDR3 sequence reads: CASSLTAAGYGYTF.

The rearrangement links TRBV10-3 to TRBJ2-2; TCRdb indicates TRBD1, and absent DNA this call remains unverified. The germline gives CDR1 ENHRY, CDR2 SYGVKD. The CDR3 is 12 residues long. Here the CDR3 reads CATQPVNGELFF.

The chain has TRBV6-1 and TRBJ2-3; checking the TCRdb D call of TRBD2 is not possible without DNA. CDR1 is MNHNS and CDR2 is SASEGT in the germline V gene. This CDR3 is 16 amino acids long. CDR3 in amino acids: CASSEVGGRSTDTQYF.

The chain employs TRBV24-1 and TRBJ2-1. Germline V gene sequence: CDR1 KGHDR, CDR2 SFDVKD. This CDR3 contains 16 residues. The CDR3 spells CATSDLGVGSYNEQFF.